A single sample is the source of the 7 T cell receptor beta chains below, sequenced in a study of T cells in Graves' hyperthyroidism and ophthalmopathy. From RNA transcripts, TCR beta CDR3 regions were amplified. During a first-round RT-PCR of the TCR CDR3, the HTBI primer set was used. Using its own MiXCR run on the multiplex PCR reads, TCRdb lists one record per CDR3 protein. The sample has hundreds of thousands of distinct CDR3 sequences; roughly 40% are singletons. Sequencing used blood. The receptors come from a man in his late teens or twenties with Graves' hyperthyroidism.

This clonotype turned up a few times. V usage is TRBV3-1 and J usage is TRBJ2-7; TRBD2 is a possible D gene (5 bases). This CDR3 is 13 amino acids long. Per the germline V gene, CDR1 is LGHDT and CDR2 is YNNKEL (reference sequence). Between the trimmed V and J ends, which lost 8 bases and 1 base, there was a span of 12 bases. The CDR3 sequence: CASAAGVSYEQYF. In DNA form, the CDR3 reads TGTGCCAGCGCGGCGGGTGTATCCTACGAGCAGTACTTC.

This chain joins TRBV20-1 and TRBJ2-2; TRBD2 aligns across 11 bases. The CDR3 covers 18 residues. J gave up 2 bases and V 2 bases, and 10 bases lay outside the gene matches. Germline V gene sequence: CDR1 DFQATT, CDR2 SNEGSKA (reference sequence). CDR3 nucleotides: TGCAGTGCTAGATCGGCTCTGGGGACTAGCGGCAACACCGGGGAGCTGTTTTTT. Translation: CSARSALGTSGNTGELFF.

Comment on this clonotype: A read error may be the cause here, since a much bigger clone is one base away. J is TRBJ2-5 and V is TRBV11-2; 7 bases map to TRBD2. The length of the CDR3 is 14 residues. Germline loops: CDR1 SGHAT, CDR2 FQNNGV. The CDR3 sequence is CASSPGAGRETQHF. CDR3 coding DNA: TGTGCCAGCAGCCCCGGGGCGGGGAGGGAGACCCAGCACTTC.

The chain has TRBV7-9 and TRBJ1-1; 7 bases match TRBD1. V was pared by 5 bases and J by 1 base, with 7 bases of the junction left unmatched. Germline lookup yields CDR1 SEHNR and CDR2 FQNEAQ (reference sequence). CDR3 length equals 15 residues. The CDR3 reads CASSQRDRPNTEAFF. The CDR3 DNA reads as TGTGCCAGCAGCCAGAGGGACAGACCGAACACTGAAGCTTTCTTT. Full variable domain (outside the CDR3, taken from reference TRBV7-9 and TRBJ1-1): DTGVSQNPRHKITKRGQNVTFRCDPISEHNRLYWYRQTLGQGPEFLTYFQNEAQLEKSRLLSDRFSAERPKGSFSTLEIQRTEQGDSAMYLCASSQRDRPNTEAFFGQGTRLTVV.

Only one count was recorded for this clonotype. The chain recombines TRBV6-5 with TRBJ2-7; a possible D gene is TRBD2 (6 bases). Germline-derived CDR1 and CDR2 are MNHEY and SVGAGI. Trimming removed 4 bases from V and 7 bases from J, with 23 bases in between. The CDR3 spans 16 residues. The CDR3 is CASSLSRGSAGGEQYF. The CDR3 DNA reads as TGTGCCAGCAGTTTATCGCGCGGATCGGCTGGGGGGGAGCAGTACTTC.

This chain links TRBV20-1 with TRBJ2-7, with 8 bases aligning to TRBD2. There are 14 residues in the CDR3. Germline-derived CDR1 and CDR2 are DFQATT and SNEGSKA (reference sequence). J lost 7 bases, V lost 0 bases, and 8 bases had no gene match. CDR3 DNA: TGCAGTGCTAGAGATCGAGCGGGGGTTGGAGAGCAGTACTTC. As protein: CSARDRAGVGEQYF.

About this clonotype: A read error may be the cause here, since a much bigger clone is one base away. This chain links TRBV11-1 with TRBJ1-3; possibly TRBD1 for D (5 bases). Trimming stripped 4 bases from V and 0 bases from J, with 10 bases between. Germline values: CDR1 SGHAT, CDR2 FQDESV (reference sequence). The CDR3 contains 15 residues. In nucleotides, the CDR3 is TGTGCCAGCAGCTCGGACACTAACTCTGGAAACACCATATATTTT. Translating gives CASSSDTNSGNTIYF.